One and the same sample provided the 18 T cell receptor beta chains below, sequenced in a study of follicular helper T cells after annual influenza vaccination. Sample time point: 2014-2015 season, 7 days after vaccination. Here immunoSEQ multiplex PCR was the method, and the copy in TCRdb shows in-frame clones only, minus some. This sample carries around 10,000 clones, 65% to 85% of them seen once, and the ten largest clones take around 3.5%. The sample in question was CXCR5+ CD38- circulating T follicular helper cells from blood, obtained 7 days after influenza vaccination. The sample's subset: circulating Tfh, non-naive CD4+CXCR5+PD-1+ (ICOS+CD38+ or ICOS-CD38-). These receptors came from an adult who received the influenza vaccine.

The chain joins TRBV28 to TRBJ2-7; TRBD1 matches at 11 bases. CDR1 and CDR2 from the germline V gene are MDHEN and SYDVKM. With V trimmed by 5 bases and J by 6 bases, 9 bases remained unmatched. The CDR3 covers 15 residues. DNA of the CDR3: TGTGCCAGCAGTCAACGGACAGGGGGCGCGGTCGAGCAGTACTTC. Residues: CASSQRTGGAVEQYF.

The sample holds one count of this clone. The chain combines TRBV27 with TRBJ2-1; 8 positions match TRBD1. Per the germline V gene, CDR1 is MNHEY and CDR2 is SMNVEV (reference sequence). V lost 5 bases and J lost 4; bases outside the gene matches: 4. The CDR3 is 14 residues long. The CDR3 loop is CASSPGQVYNEQFF. In DNA, the CDR3 is TGTGCCAGCAGTCCGGGACAGGTTTACAATGAGCAGTTCTTC.

This clone was seen once. The rearrangement uses TRBV6-6 and TRBJ2-3; 8 positions match TRBD2. CDR1 and CDR2 from the germline V gene are MNHNY and SVGAGI (reference sequence). The CDR3 contains 15 residues. The trim removed 5 bases at V and 6 bases at J, leaving 10 bases unmatched. This CDR3 reads CASSLSGRGFDTQYF. CDR3 DNA: TGTGCCAGCAGTCTCAGCGGGAGAGGATTCGATACGCAGTATTTT.

CDR3 sequence (DNA): TGTGCCAGCGAAACAACCCAGAGGTACGAGCAGTACTTC. Amino acids: CASETTQRYEQYF. The V call is TRBV6-1, the J call TRBJ2-7, with no clear D. V was trimmed by 8 bases and J by 4 bases, leaving 15 bases between them. Germline CDR1 and CDR2: MNHNS and SASEGT. The CDR3 runs to 13 residues.

The chain combines TRBV5-1 with TRBJ1-4; 7 bases are shared with TRBD1. Germline-derived CDR1 and CDR2 are SGHRS and YFSETQ. V was pared by 3 bases and J by 4 bases, with 6 bases of the junction left unmatched. The CDR3 is 15 amino acids. CDR3: CASSSDWDSNEKLFF. The CDR3 DNA reads TGCGCCAGCAGCTCAGACTGGGACAGTAATGAAAAACTGTTTTTT.

The chain's CDR3 is CSLRTGSTDTQYF. The CDR3 nucleotides read TGCAGCCTGCGGACAGGGAGCACAGATACGCAGTATTTT. The rearrangement links TRBV29-1 to TRBJ2-3, with TRBD1 matching over 8 bases. The CDR3 covers 13 residues. CDR1 SQVTM and CDR2 ANQGSEA come from the germline V gene. The V gene end was trimmed by 8 bases and the J gene end by 0 bases; junction bases not matched to a gene: 4.

This clone was picked up one time. This rearrangement joins TRBV28 to TRBJ1-2; D ambiguous. Per germline, CDR1 MDHEN and CDR2 SYDVKM. The CDR3 consists of 13 residues. V gave up 3 bases and J gave up 4 bases, with 9 bases separating them. The CDR3 region has the DNA TGTGCCAGCAGTTTGGACGGTGGCTATGGCTACACCTTC. It encodes CASSLDGGYGYTF.

The sample holds a few counts of this clone. The J gene is TRBJ2-3, the V gene TRBV10-2, with 9 bases lining up with TRBD2. The V gene end was trimmed by 6 bases and the J gene end by 2 bases; junction bases not matched to a gene: 6. Germline assignment: CDR1 WSHSY and CDR2 SAAADI. The length of the CDR3 is 15 residues. Here the CDR3 reads CASRLAGAVTDTQYF. DNA of the CDR3: TGCGCCAGCAGATTAGCGGGAGCGGTCACAGATACGCAGTATTTT.

This clone was found a few times. The chain has TRBV2 and TRBJ1-6, with TRBD1 identical over 7 bases. Germline V CDR1 and CDR2: SNHLY, FYNNEI. The CDR3 has 15 residues. The junction had 4 bases not matched to a gene; V was cut back by 2 bases and J by 6 bases. This CDR3 is CASSESGQRNSPLHF. The CDR3 DNA reads TGTGCCAGCAGTGAATCGGGACAGCGTAATTCACCCCTCCACTTT.

The chain has TRBV7-2 and TRBJ2-2; perhaps TRBD1 as D (6 bases). The germline V gene has CDR1 SGHTA and CDR2 FQGNSA. V was cut by 3 bases and J by 5 bases, with 16 bases left in between. This CDR3 has 16 amino acids. Written as DNA, the CDR3 is TGTGCCAGCAGCTTTAGTCGAGGGGGTTGGACCGGGGAGCTGTTTTTT. Translated: CASSFSRGGWTGELFF.

This chain uses TRBV28 with TRBJ1-5; D uncertain. CDR3 size: 13 residues. CDR1 and CDR2 (germline): MDHEN, SYDVKM. V lost 3 bases to trimming and J lost 3 bases, with 6 bases between them. The CDR3 coding sequence is TGTGCCAGCAGTTTGGCCGCCAATCAGCCCCAGCATTTT. This gives the protein CASSLAANQPQHF.

The sample holds a few counts of this clone. The genes are TRBV10-3 and TRBJ1-2; the match to TRBD1 covers 10 bases. Germline assignment: CDR1 ENHRY and CDR2 SYGVKD. The V gene end was trimmed by 8 bases and the J gene end by 10 bases; junction bases not matched to a gene: 19. The CDR3 runs 16 residues. CDR3 nucleotide sequence: TGTGCCATCGGTCTAGGGGGGGGACAGGGGTCCCCCACCTACACCTTC. It encodes CAIGLGGGQGSPTYTF.

The chain couples TRBV7-2 to TRBJ2-1; the match to TRBD2 covers 7 bases. V shed 1 base and J 7 bases; nucleotides not matched to a gene: 10. From germline, CDR1 is SGHTA and CDR2 FQGNSA. There are 16 residues in the CDR3. CDR3 nucleotides: TGTGCCAGCAGCTTAGTTGGCGGGGGAACTAATAATGAGCAGTTCTTC. It is translated as CASSLVGGGTNNEQFF.

This chain uses TRBV5-1 with TRBJ1-1; D not resolved. CDR1 SGHRS and CDR2 YFSETQ come from the germline V gene. This CDR3 region has 14 residues. V dropped 2 bases and J dropped 3 bases, with 11 bases sitting between them. In DNA, the CDR3 is TGCGCCAGCAGCTTTACGGGAAGGGACACTGAAGCTTTCTTT. Translating gives CASSFTGRDTEAFF.

This clone appeared a few times. The V gene is TRBV30, the J gene TRBJ1-5; no definite D call. The CDR3 totals 13 residues. Germline-derived CDR1 and CDR2 are GTSNPN and SVGIG (reference sequence). The germline V and J ends were trimmed by 0 bases and 11 bases, with 14 bases remaining between them. CDR3 sequence (DNA): TGTGCCTGGAGTGTCCCACCGGGATCGACCCAGCATTTT. It is translated as CAWSVPPGSTQHF.

Here the CDR3 DNA reads TGTGCCAGCAGCTTAAGTGGACTGACGGAAGAGACCCAGTACTTC. Translated: CASSLSGLTEETQYF. J is TRBJ2-5 and V is TRBV7-2; perhaps TRBD2 as D (5 bases). Trimming took 2 bases from V and 3 from J, leaving 13 bases between them. CDR1 SGHTA and CDR2 FQGNSA come from the germline V gene. The CDR3 covers 15 residues. The full variable domain, its missing parts supplied by reference TRBV7-2 and TRBJ2-5, is GAGVSQSPSNKVTEKGKDVELRCDPISGHTALYWYRQSLGQGLEFLIYFQGNSAPDKSGLPSDRFSAERTGGSVSTLTIQRTQQEDSAVYLCASSLSGLTEETQYFGPGTRLLVL.

This chain joins TRBV7-2 and TRBJ2-4, with D unresolved. Deletions cut 1 base from V and 8 bases from J, with 3 bases between. Germline V lookup: CDR1 SGHTA, CDR2 FQGNSA. There are 11 residues in the CDR3. In nucleotides, the CDR3 is TGTGCCAGCAGCTTAGGCCACATTCAGTACTTC. It translates to CASSLGHIQYF.

The J gene is TRBJ1-3, the V gene TRBV4-3; maybe TRBD1 (5 bases). The V gene lost 0 bases and the J gene lost 0 bases, with 9 bases spanning the gap. Germline assignment: CDR1 LGHNA and CDR2 YSLEER. The CDR3 spans 16 residues. The chain's CDR3 is CASSQDSGSSGNTIYF. The CDR3 DNA is TGCGCCAGCAGCCAAGATTCAGGGTCCTCTGGAAACACCATATATTTT.